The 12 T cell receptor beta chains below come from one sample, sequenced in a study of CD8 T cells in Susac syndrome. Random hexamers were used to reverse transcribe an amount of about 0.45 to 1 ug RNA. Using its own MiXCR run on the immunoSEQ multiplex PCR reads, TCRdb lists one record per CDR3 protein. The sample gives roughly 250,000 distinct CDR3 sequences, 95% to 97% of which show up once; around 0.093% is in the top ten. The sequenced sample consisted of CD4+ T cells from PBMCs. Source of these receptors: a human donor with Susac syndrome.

CDR3 coding DNA: TGTGCCAGCAGCCTTAGCGGGAGGAGGGAGCAGTTCTTC. It translates to CASSLSGRREQFF. V gene TRBV6-4 combines with J gene TRBJ2-1, with 10 bases that match TRBD2. The CDR3 has 13 residues. Germline V gene data show CDR1 as MRHNA and CDR2 as SNTAGT. J was trimmed by 10 bases and V by 6 bases; bases with no gene match: 6.

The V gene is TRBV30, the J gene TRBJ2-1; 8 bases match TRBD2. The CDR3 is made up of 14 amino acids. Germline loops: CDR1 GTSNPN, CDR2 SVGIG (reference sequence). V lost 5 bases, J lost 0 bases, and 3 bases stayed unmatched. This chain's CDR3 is CAWVAGSSYNEQFF. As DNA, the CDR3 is TGTGCCTGGGTAGCGGGAAGCTCCTACAATGAGCAGTTCTTC.

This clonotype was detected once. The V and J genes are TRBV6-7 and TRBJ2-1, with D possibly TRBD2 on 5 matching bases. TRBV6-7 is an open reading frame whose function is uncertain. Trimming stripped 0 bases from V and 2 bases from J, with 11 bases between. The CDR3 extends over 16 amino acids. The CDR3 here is CASSYSSRRPYNEQFF. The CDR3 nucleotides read TGTGCCAGCAGTTACTCGAGTCGGAGGCCCTACAATGAGCAGTTCTTC.

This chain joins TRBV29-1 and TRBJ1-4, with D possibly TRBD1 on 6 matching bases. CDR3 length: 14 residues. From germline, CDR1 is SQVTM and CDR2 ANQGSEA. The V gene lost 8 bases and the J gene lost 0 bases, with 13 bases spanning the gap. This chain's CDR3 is CSRRGVATNEKLFF. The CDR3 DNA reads TGCAGCCGGAGGGGGGTTGCAACTAATGAAAAACTGTTTTTT.

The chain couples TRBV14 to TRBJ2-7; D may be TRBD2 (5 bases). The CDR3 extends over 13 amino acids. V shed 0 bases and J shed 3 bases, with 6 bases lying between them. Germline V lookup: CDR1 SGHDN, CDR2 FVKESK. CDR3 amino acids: CASSQEEVYEQYF. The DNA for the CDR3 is TGTGCCAGCAGCCAAGAGGAGGTCTACGAGCAGTACTTC.

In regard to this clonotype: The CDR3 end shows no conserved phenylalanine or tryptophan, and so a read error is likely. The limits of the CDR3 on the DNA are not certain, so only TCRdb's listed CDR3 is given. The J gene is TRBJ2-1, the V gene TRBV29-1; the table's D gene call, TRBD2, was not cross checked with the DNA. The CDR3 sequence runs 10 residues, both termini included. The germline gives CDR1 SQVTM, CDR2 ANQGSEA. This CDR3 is CSVGTSPFGI.

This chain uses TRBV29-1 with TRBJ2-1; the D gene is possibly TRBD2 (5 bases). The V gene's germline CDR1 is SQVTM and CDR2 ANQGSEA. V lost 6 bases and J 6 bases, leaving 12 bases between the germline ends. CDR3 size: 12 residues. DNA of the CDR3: TGCAGCGTAGCCGTCAGCGGCAATGAGCAGTTCTTC. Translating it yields CSVAVSGNEQFF.

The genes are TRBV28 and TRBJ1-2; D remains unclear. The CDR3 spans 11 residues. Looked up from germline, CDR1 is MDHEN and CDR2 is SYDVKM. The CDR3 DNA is TGTGCTTGTGGCGCGTACTATGGCTACACCTTC. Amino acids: CACGAYYGYTF.

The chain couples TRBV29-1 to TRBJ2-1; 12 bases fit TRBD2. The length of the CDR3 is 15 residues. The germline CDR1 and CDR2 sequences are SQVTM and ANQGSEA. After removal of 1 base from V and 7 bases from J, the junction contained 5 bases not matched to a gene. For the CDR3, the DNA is TGCAGCGTTGAAGGACTAGCGGGAGTAGGGAATGAGCAGTTCTTC. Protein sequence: CSVEGLAGVGNEQFF.

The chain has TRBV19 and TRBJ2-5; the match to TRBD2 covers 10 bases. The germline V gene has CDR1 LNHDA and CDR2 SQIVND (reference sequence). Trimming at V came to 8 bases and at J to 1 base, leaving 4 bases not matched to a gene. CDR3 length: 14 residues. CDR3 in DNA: TGTGCCAGTTCAGCGGGAGGGATCCAAGAGACCCAGTACTTC. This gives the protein CASSAGGIQETQYF.

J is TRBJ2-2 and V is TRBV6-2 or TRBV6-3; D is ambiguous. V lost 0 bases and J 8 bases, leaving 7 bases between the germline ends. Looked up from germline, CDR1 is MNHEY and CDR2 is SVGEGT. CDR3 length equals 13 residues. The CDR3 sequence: CASSYSHRGELFF. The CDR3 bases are TGTGCCAGCAGTTACTCCCATCGGGGGGAGCTGTTTTTT.

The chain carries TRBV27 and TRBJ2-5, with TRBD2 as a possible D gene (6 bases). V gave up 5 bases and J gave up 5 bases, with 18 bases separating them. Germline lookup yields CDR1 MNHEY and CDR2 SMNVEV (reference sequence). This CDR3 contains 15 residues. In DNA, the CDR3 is TGTGCCAGCAGTCCGATAGGAGGGCCGGGCGAGACCCAGTACTTC. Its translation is CASSPIGGPGETQYF.